The entry below describes one TCR beta chain. It lacks a known antigen. Nothing much larger sits one base from this clone, and base qualities are not available. Genomic DNA was extracted from sorted cells for sequencing of the TCRbeta CDR3 region. The immunoSEQ Assay was used for sequencing of TCRbeta CDR3 regions. Held by TCRdb, this immuneACCESS table contains in-frame sequences only and omits some clones. Under half of the omission traces to an unresolved V gene where checked; the cause of the rest is unknown. Within this sample are tens of thousands of clones, with around 83% of them counted one time only. The ten largest clones represent around 5% of the sample. Cut back by 6 bases and 4 bases, the V and J ends lie 7 bases apart. CDR1 and CDR2 are read off the germline V gene as SGHTA and FQGNSA. Reading from cysteine to phenylalanine, the CDR3 counts 12 amino acids. Kept here is only the CDR3 DNA, which spans 36 bases and is read in frame from base 1.

The trial excluded patients who had a history of autoimmune disease or were on systemic immunosuppression. In every dose cohort, peripheral blood was drawn for TCR sequencing at baseline, cycle 4 day 1, and cycle 7 day 1. The samples were taken from a phase I, first-in-human, multicenter, open-label dose-escalation trial of ivuxolimab. The trial enrolled adults with locally advanced or metastatic head and neck squamous cell, hepatocellular, melanoma or renal cell carcinoma. Before TCR sequencing, CD4+ T cells and CD8+ T cells were sorted from peripheral blood as separate populations. The data were obtained in a study of OX40 agonist ivuxolimab in advanced cancers. In terms of the full investigation: The costimulatory receptor OX40 (CD134) was targeted by ivuxolimab, a fully human IgG2 agonistic monoclonal antibody. Intravenous ivuxolimab was administered to patients every 2 weeks at six dose levels: 0.01, 0.1, 0.3, 1.5, 3 and 10 mg/kg. The paper reports the monotherapy dose-escalation portion (N of about 47 patients) of the phase I ivuxolimab trial. In the dose-escalation cohort, more than 75% of patients were male, and the mean age was about 55 years, with a range of about 23 to 85. Prior anti-PD-1, anti-PD-L1 or anti-CTLA-4 therapy was permitted, and approximately 41% of dose-escalation patients had received checkpoint inhibitors. The point of sequencing TCRbeta in the periphery was to test whether ivuxolimab changed TCR sequence diversity and drove clonal T-cell expansion. Of the roughly 51 dose-escalation patients, hepatocellular carcinoma was present in around 20, melanoma in approximately 15, renal cell carcinoma in 9 and head and neck cancer in 9. Partial responses were achieved by three dose-escalation patients, of whom one had hepatocellular carcinoma and two had cutaneous melanoma.

Study-level results and caveats: After ivuxolimab, expanded clones were on average more numerous among CD8+ T cells than among CD4+ T cells. In partial responders in the 0.1-3.0 mg/kg groups, normalized peripheral clonal expansion was found to be among the lowest, especially among CD8+ T cells. Low levels of normalized T-cell clonal expansion were also seen in some patients who did not respond. At doses of 0.1 to 3.0 mg/kg, clonal expansion of both CD4+ and CD8+ blood T cells was observed from baseline to week 6. The antigen specificity of the peripheral T cells that underwent clonal expansion was not determined.

Sequences were derived from CD4+ or CD8+ T cells sorted from blood, sampled in a trial of the OX40 agonist ivuxolimab. The chain uses TRBV7-2 and TRBJ2-1; TRBD1 might be the D gene, on 5 matching bases. The clonotype comes from an adult with an advanced solid tumor such as melanoma, head and neck, liver or kidney cancer. The encoded CDR3 is CASRTGYNEQFF. The sequenced DNA is TGTGCCAGCAGAACAGGTTACAATGAGCAGTTCTTC. The CDR3, completed at both ends by the reference TRBV7-2 and TRBJ2-1 genes, gives the full variable domain GAGVSQSPSNKVTEKGKDVELRCDPISGHTALYWYRQSLGQGLEFLIYFQGNSAPDKSGLPSDRFSAERTGGSVSTLTIQRTQQEDSAVYLCASRTGYNEQFFGPGTRLTVL.